Presented here are 2 T cell receptor beta chains from one specimen sequenced in a study of T cells in Graves' hyperthyroidism and ophthalmopathy. Authors of the study amplified TCR beta CDR3 regions from RNA transcripts. During a first-round RT-PCR of the TCR CDR3, the HTBI primer set was used. Using its own MiXCR run on the multiplex PCR reads, TCRdb lists one record per CDR3 protein. The table has 600,000 to 800,000 distinct CDR3 sequences, over 35% seen once. Material: blood. These receptors all come from a middle-aged woman with Graves' hyperthyroidism.

In regard to this clonotype: The CDR3 does not close with the conserved phenylalanine or tryptophan, likely indicating a read error. No DNA is shown, since the ends of the CDR3 on it are uncertain; the CDR3 is the one TCRdb lists. The CDR3 sequence: CASSLGVR. The V and J genes are TRBV7-8 and TRBJ2-1. The V gene's germline CDR1 is SGHVS and CDR2 FQNEAQ. The CDR3 region is 8 residues in length, termini included.

J is TRBJ2-7 and V is TRBV12-3 or TRBV12-4; a possible D gene is TRBD1 (6 bases). The CDR3 loop spans 16 amino acids. With 3 bases removed from V and 2 bases from J, the gap between germline ends came to 17 bases. The chain's CDR3 is CASSLNSRQVAYEQYF. Here the CDR3 DNA reads TGTGCCAGCAGTTTGAATTCTCGACAGGTGGCCTACGAGCAGTACTTC.